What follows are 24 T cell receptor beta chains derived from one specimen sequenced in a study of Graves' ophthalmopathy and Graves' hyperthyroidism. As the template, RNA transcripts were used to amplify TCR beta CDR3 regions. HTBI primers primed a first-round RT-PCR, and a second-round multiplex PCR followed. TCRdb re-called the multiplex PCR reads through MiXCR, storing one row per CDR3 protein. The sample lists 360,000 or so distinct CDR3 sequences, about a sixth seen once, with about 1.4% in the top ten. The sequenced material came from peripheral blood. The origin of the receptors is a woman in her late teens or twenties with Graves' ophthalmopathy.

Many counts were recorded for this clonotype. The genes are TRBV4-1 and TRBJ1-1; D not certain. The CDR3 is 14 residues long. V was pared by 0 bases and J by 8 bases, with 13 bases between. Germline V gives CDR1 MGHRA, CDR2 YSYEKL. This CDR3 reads CASSQEQDMGEAFF. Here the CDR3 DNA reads TGCGCCAGCAGCCAAGAACAAGATATGGGGGAAGCTTTCTTT.

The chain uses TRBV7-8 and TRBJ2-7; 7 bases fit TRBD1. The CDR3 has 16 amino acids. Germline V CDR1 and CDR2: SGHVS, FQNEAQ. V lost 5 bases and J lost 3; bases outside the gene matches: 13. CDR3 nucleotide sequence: TGTGCCAGCAGCCCTCGACAGGGAGCGGCCCACTACGAGCAGTACTTC. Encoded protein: CASSPRQGAAHYEQYF. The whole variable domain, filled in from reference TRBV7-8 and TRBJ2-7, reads GAGVSQSPRYKVAKRGQDVALRCDPISGHVSLFWYQQALGQGPEFLTYFQNEAQLDKSGLPSDRFFAERPEGSVSTLKIQRTQQEDSAVYLCASSPRQGAAHYEQYFGPGTRLTVT.

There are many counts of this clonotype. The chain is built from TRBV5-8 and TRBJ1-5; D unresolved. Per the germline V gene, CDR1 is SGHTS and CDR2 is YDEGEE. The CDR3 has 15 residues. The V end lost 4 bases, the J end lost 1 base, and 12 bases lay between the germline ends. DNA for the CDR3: TGTGCCAGCAGCAGCGGGGTTCAAAGCAATCAGCCCCAGCATTTT. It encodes CASSSGVQSNQPQHF.

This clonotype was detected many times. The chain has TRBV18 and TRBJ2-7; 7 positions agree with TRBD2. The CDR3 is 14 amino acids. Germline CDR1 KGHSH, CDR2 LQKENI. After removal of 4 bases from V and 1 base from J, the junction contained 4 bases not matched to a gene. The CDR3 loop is CASSRNSGSYEQYF. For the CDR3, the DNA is TGTGCCAGCTCACGAAATAGCGGGTCCTACGAGCAGTACTTC.

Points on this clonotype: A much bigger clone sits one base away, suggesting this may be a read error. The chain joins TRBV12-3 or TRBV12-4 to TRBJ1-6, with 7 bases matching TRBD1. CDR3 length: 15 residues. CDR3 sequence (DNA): TGTGCCAGCAGTTTGGTTACAGGGGAGAATTCACCCCTCAACTTT. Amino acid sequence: CASSLVTGENSPLNF.

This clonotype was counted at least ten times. CDR3 nucleotide sequence: TGTGCCAGCAGGCAGGGGCTCGGTGAAGCTTTCTTT. Translating gives CASRQGLGEAFF. This sequence joins TRBV28 and TRBJ1-1; tentatively, D is TRBD1 (6 bases). V was cut by 6 bases and J by 7 bases, with 12 bases left in between. The CDR3 extends over 12 amino acids. In germline, CDR1 is MDHEN, CDR2 SYDVKM.

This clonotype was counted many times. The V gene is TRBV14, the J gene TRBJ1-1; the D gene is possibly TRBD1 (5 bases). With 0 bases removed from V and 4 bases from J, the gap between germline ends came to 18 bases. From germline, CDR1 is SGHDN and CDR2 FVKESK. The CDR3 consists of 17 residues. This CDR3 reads CASSQDPSGAPGTEAFF. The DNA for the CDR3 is TGTGCCAGCAGCCAAGATCCCAGTGGGGCGCCCGGCACTGAAGCTTTCTTT.

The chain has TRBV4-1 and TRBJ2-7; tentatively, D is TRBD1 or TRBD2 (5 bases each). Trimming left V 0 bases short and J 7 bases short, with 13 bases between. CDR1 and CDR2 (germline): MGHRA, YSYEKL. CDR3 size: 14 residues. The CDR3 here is CASSQEAGAWEQYF. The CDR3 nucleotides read TGCGCCAGCAGCCAAGAGGCCGGGGCTTGGGAGCAGTACTTC.

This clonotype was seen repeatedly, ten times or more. The CDR3 DNA is TGTGCCAGCAGCTCGTCTAGGGTCGAGCAGTACTTC. Its translation is CASSSSRVEQYF. The chain links TRBV11-2 to TRBJ2-7; no firm D call. CDR3 length: 12 residues. Germline V gene lookup returns CDR1 SGHAT and CDR2 FQNNGV. With 4 bases removed from V and 6 bases from J, the gap between germline ends came to 10 bases. Complete variable domain (other parts from reference TRBV11-2 and TRBJ2-7): EAGVAQSPRYKIIEKRQSVAFWCNPISGHATLYWYQQILGQGPKLLIQFQNNGVVDDSQLPKDRFSAERLKGVDSTLKIQPAKLEDSAVYLCASSSSRVEQYFGPGTRLTVT.

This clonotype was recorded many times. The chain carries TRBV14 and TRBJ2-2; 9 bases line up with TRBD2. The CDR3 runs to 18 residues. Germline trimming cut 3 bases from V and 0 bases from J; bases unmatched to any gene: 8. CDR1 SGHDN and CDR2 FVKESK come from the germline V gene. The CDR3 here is CASSQFLAGFANTGELFF. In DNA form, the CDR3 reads TGTGCCAGCAGCCAGTTTCTAGCGGGATTTGCGAACACCGGGGAGCTGTTTTTT.

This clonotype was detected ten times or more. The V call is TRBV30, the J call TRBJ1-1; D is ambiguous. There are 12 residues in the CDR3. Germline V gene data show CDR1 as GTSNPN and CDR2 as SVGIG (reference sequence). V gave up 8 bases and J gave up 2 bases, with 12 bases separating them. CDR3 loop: CAGEEYNTEAFF. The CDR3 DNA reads TGTGCCGGGGAGGAATATAACACTGAAGCTTTCTTT.

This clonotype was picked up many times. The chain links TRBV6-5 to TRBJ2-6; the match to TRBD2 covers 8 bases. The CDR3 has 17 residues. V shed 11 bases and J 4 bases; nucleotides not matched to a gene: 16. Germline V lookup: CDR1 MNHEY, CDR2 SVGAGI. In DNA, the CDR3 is TGTGCCGGGGCAGGGACTAGGGGAGAGGGAGGGGCCAACGTCCTGACTTTC. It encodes CAGAGTRGEGGANVLTF.

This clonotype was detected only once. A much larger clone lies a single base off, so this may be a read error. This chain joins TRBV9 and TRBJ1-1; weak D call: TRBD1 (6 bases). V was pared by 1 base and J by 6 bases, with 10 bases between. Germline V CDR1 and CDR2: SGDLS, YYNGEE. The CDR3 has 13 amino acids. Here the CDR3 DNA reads TGTGCCAGCAGCGTATCAGGGGCCTCTGAAGCTTTCTTT. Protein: CASSVSGASEAFF.

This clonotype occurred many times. DNA of the CDR3: TGCAGTGCTAGAGAGCGACTGGGACAGGGTCACCACGAGCAGTACTTC. It translates to CSARERLGQGHHEQYF. The genes are TRBV20-1 and TRBJ2-7; TRBD1 matches at 9 bases. Losses at the gene ends were 0 bases for V and 5 bases for J; bases not matched to a gene: 11. The CDR3 is 16 residues long. The germline V gene encodes CDR1 DFQATT and CDR2 SNEGSKA (reference sequence).

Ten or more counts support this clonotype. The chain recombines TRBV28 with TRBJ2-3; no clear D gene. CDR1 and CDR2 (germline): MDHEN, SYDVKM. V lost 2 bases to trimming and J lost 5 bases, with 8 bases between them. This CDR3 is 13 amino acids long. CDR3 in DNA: TGTGCCAGCAGTTTAGCCCAAGGAGATACGCAGTATTTT. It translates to CASSLAQGDTQYF.

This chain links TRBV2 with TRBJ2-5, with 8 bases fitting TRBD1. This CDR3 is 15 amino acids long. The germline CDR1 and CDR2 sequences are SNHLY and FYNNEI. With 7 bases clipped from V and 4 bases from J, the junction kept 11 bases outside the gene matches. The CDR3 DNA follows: TGTGCCAGCACCCGAACCGGACAGGGCGTAGAGACCCAGTACTTC. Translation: CASTRTGQGVETQYF.

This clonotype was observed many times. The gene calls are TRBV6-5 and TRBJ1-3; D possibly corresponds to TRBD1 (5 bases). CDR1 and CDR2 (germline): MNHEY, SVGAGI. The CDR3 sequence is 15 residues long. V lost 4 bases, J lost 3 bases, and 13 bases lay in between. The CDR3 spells CASSLTQGNGNTIYF. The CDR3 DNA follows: TGTGCCAGCAGTTTAACCCAGGGTAATGGAAACACCATATATTTT.

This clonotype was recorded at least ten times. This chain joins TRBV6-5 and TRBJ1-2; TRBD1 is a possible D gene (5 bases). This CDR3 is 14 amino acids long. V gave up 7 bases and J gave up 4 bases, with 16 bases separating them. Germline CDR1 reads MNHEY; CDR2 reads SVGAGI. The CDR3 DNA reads TGTGCCAGCAAGGCGGGGGGAGTAAGCTATGGCTACACCTTC. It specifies CASKAGGVSYGYTF.

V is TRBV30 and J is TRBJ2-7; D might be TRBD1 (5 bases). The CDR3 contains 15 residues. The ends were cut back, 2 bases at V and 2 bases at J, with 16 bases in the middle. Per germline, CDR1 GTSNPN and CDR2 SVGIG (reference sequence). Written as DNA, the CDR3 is TGTGCCTGGAGTCTTTATGGGGCAGGGACCTACGAGCAGTACTTC. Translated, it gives CAWSLYGAGTYEQYF.

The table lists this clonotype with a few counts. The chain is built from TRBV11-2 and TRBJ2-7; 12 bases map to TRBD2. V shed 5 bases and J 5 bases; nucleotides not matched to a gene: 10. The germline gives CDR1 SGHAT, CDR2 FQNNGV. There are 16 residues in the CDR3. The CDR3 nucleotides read TGTGCCAGCAGCGGCCCTGGGACTAGCGGGCAGGACGAGCAGTACTTC. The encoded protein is CASSGPGTSGQDEQYF.

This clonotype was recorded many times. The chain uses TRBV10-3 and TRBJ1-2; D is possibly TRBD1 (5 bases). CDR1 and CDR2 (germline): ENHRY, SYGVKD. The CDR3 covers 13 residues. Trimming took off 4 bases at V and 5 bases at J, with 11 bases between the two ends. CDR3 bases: TGTGCCATCAGTGTACGACAGCATTATGGCTACACCTTC. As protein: CAISVRQHYGYTF.

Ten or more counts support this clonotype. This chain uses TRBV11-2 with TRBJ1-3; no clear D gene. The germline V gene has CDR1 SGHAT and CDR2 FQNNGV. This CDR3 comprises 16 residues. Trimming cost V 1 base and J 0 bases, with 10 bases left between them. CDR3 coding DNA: TGTGCCAGCAGCTTAGTGGACGGACTCTCTGGAAACACCATATATTTT. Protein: CASSLVDGLSGNTIYF. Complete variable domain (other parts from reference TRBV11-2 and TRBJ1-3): EAGVAQSPRYKIIEKRQSVAFWCNPISGHATLYWYQQILGQGPKLLIQFQNNGVVDDSQLPKDRFSAERLKGVDSTLKIQPAKLEDSAVYLCASSLVDGLSGNTIYFGEGSWLTVV.

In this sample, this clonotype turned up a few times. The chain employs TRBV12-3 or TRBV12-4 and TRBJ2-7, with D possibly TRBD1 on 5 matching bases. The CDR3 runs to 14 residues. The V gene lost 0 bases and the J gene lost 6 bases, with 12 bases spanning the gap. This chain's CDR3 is CASSLAAGMSEQYF. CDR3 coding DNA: TGTGCCAGCAGTTTAGCGGCAGGGATGAGCGAGCAGTACTTC.

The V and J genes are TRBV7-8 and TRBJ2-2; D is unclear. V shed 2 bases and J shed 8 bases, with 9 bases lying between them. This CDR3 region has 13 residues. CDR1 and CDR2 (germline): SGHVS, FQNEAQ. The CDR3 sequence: CASSLWVGGELFF. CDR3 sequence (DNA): TGTGCCAGCAGCTTATGGGTGGGAGGGGAGCTGTTTTTT.